The 24 T cell receptor beta chains presented below share a single source sample, sequenced in a study of T cell responses to AZD1222 COVID-19 vaccine. This table comes from immunoSEQ multiplex PCR, and its TCRdb copy is limited to in-frame clones, with some not included. The table includes roughly 150,000 clones, about 90% detected once. The starting material was peripheral blood, obtained 28 days after the second AZD1222 dose. The source of these receptors is an adult who received the AZD1222 COVID-19 vaccine.

This chain joins TRBV19 and TRBJ1-5; D is possibly TRBD1 (5 bases). The V and J ends lost 2 bases and 6 bases respectively, with 14 bases between them. This CDR3 has 15 amino acids. Germline V gene lookup returns CDR1 LNHDA and CDR2 SQIVND (reference sequence). CDR3 residues: CASSISRGIGQPQHF. CDR3 DNA sequence: TGTGCCAGTAGTATATCCCGGGGGATAGGTCAGCCCCAGCATTTT.

The rearrangement uses TRBV13 and TRBJ1-1; 7 bases match TRBD1. The CDR3 length is 14 residues. Germline lookup yields CDR1 PRHDT and CDR2 FYEKMQ (reference sequence). V was pared by 3 bases and J by 8 bases, with 9 bases of the junction left unmatched. CDR3 protein: CASSLGTGDAEAFF. As DNA, the CDR3 is TGTGCCAGCAGCTTGGGTACAGGGGACGCGGAAGCTTTCTTT.

This sequence joins TRBV24-1 and TRBJ1-2, with D perhaps TRBD1 (6 bases). The CDR3 contains 13 residues. CDR1 and CDR2 from the germline V gene are KGHDR and SFDVKD. The germline V and J ends were trimmed by 7 bases and 8 bases, with 16 bases remaining between them. In nucleotides, the CDR3 is TGTGCCACCAGCCAGGGACAATCTGCAGGCTACACCTTC. Its translation is CATSQGQSAGYTF.

The chain links TRBV19 to TRBJ1-5; 7 nucleotides line up with TRBD1. Germline-derived CDR1 and CDR2 are LNHDA and SQIVND (reference sequence). This CDR3 contains 14 residues. V shed 5 bases, J shed 3 bases, and the junction held 4 bases outside the gene matches. CDR3: CASSLDRNNQPQHF. For the CDR3, the DNA is TGTGCCAGTAGTTTGGACAGGAACAATCAGCCCCAGCATTTT.

The DNA of the CDR3 is TGTGCCAGCAGCTCGGGGGACAGGGTGGGTGGCTACACCTTC. This encodes CASSSGDRVGGYTF. The rearrangement joins TRBV5-4 to TRBJ1-2, with TRBD1 identical over 9 bases. This CDR3 region has 14 residues. Germline V lookup: CDR1 SGHNT, CDR2 YYREEE (reference sequence). Trimming removed 3 bases from V and 7 bases from J; junction bases left unmatched: 7.

The chain uses TRBV5-1 and TRBJ2-7; 11 nucleotides agree with TRBD2. CDR1 and CDR2 (germline): SGHRS, YFSETQ. This CDR3 spans 16 amino acids. The junction had 7 bases not matched to a gene; V was cut back by 3 bases and J by 2 bases. CDR3 in amino acids: CASSSGLAGAPYEQYF. As DNA, the CDR3 is TGCGCCAGCAGCTCTGGACTAGCGGGCGCGCCCTACGAGCAGTACTTC.

The chain couples TRBV5-1 to TRBJ2-2; D perhaps matches TRBD2 (6 bases). Germline V gene lookup returns CDR1 SGHRS and CDR2 YFSETQ. The CDR3 spans 19 residues. V was cut by 7 bases and J by 3 bases, with 28 bases left in between. CDR3 protein: CASRNIRDLSHPDTGELFF. CDR3 DNA sequence: TGCGCCAGCCGAAACATCCGGGACTTATCACACCCTGACACCGGGGAGCTGTTTTTT.

The chain employs TRBV11-2 and TRBJ1-1; D uncertain. This CDR3 spans 16 amino acids. The ends were cut back, 3 bases at V and 0 bases at J, with 14 bases in the middle. Germline V CDR1 and CDR2: SGHAT, FQNNGV. The chain's CDR3 is CASSFDPVRMNTEAFF. CDR3 coding DNA: TGTGCCAGCAGCTTCGACCCGGTACGGATGAACACTGAAGCTTTCTTT.

The chain has TRBV6-5 and TRBJ1-6; D perhaps matches TRBD1 (6 bases). The germline V and J ends were trimmed by 6 bases and 2 bases, with 11 bases remaining between them. The CDR3 extends over 15 amino acids. From germline, CDR1 is MNHEY and CDR2 SVGAGI. DNA of the CDR3: TGTGCCAGCAGCCGCGGGACACCCTATAATTCACCCCTCCACTTT. This sequence encodes CASSRGTPYNSPLHF.

The V gene is TRBV4-1, the J gene TRBJ2-3; D is possibly TRBD1 or TRBD2 (6 bases each). Germline V gene sequence: CDR1 MGHRA, CDR2 YSYEKL. V was shortened by 4 bases and J by 6 bases, with 20 bases between the two germline ends. The CDR3 has 16 amino acids. The CDR3 nucleotides read TGCGCCAGCAGCCTACAGGGACTTCTATTTCTTGATACGCAGTATTTT. It translates to CASSLQGLLFLDTQYF.

The rearrangement joins TRBV2 to TRBJ2-7; D may be TRBD1 or TRBD2 (5 bases each). Germline V CDR1 and CDR2: SNHLY, FYNNEI. The CDR3 covers 12 residues. The V gene lost 9 bases and the J gene lost 0 bases, with 9 bases spanning the gap. The CDR3 reads CARGDVSYEQYF. The CDR3, as DNA: TGTGCCAGGGGGGACGTCTCCTACGAGCAGTACTTC.

V gene TRBV3-1 (or the pseudogene TRBV3-2) combines with J gene TRBJ2-2; 11 bases match TRBD2. The CDR3 is made up of 16 amino acids. Germline values: CDR1 LGHDT, CDR2 YNNKEL (reference sequence). The trim removed 8 bases at V and 1 base at J, leaving 6 bases unmatched. The CDR3 nucleotides read TGTGCCAGCCTCCCGACTAGCGGGGTGAACACCGGGGAGCTGTTTTTT. Protein product: CASLPTSGVNTGELFF.

This chain connects TRBV6-5 to TRBJ1-5; 7 bases line up with TRBD1. The CDR3 spans 15 residues. V was pared by 6 bases and J by 7 bases, with 12 bases of the junction left unmatched. Germline V gene lookup returns CDR1 MNHEY and CDR2 SVGAGI. The CDR3 spells CASSLEGGAGQPQHF. Written as DNA, the CDR3 is TGTGCCAGCAGCCTAGAAGGGGGCGCGGGGCAGCCCCAGCATTTT.

V and J are TRBV19 and TRBJ1-5, with D possibly TRBD1 on 6 matching bases. V lost 5 bases and J 6 bases, leaving 11 bases between the germline ends. The germline V gene has CDR1 LNHDA and CDR2 SQIVND (reference sequence). CDR3 length: 13 amino acids. CDR3 amino acids: CASSWGHGQPQHF. Here the CDR3 DNA reads TGTGCCAGTAGTTGGGGGCACGGTCAGCCCCAGCATTTT.

The CDR3 loop reads CASSPRLRGGFYEQYF. The CDR3 DNA is TGTGCCAGCTCACCAAGATTAAGGGGGGGATTCTACGAGCAGTACTTC. The chain combines TRBV18 with TRBJ2-7; perhaps TRBD2 as D (7 bases). V was pared by 2 bases and J by 3 bases, with 17 bases between. The germline gives CDR1 KGHSH, CDR2 LQKENI. This CDR3 has 16 residues.

In this sample, this clone turned up once. The CDR3 sequence is CASSDPSGSISGNTIYF. Written as DNA, the CDR3 is TGTGCCAGCAGCGACCCCTCAGGGAGTATCTCTGGAAACACCATATATTTT. V and J are TRBV9 and TRBJ1-3; the D gene is possibly TRBD1 (5 bases). Trimming pared 3 bases from V and 0 bases from J, leaving 16 bases between. This CDR3 is built from 17 residues. The germline gives CDR1 SGDLS, CDR2 YYNGEE.

The chain couples TRBV5-4 to TRBJ2-7; 8 bases line up with TRBD1. V lost 0 bases, J lost 3 bases, and 5 bases stayed unmatched. The CDR3 loop spans 15 amino acids. Germline-derived CDR1 and CDR2 are SGHNT and YYREEE (reference sequence). The CDR3 sequence is CASSLGPGQVYEQYF. For the CDR3, the DNA is TGTGCCAGCAGCTTGGGCCCGGGACAGGTCTACGAGCAGTACTTC. The whole variable domain, remainder taken from reference TRBV5-4 and TRBJ2-7, is ETGVTQSPTHLIKTRGQQVTLRCSSQSGHNTVSWYQQALGQGPQFIFQYYREEENGRGNFPPRFSGLQFPNYSSELNVNALELDDSALYLCASSLGPGQVYEQYFGPGTRLTVT.

This chain connects TRBV5-1 to TRBJ2-3, with D possibly called TRBD1 or TRBD2 (6 bases each). The CDR3 covers 15 residues. From germline, CDR1 is SGHRS and CDR2 YFSETQ. V lost 1 base and J lost 2, with 11 bases in between. DNA of the CDR3: TGCGCCAGCAGCTTGAACGGGGGCTTCACAGATACGCAGTATTTT. Its translation: CASSLNGGFTDTQYF.

This clone was recorded at least ten times. The V gene is TRBV11-2, the J gene TRBJ1-2; unclear D gene. The germline CDR1 and CDR2 sequences are SGHAT and FQNNGV. Deletions cut 1 base from V and 5 bases from J, with 11 bases between. The CDR3 has 14 residues. The DNA of the CDR3 is TGTGCCAGCAGCTTAGGGCAGATCTCTTATGGCTACACCTTC. It is translated as CASSLGQISYGYTF.

This rearrangement joins TRBV10-3 to TRBJ1-3; no definite D call. This CDR3 has 12 amino acids. The germline V and J ends were trimmed by 3 bases and 6 bases, with 6 bases remaining between them. Germline lookup yields CDR1 ENHRY and CDR2 SYGVKD. CDR3 sequence: CAISDRPNTIYF. The CDR3 DNA sequence: TGTGCCATCAGTGACAGGCCAAACACCATATATTTT.

This clone was observed a few times. J is TRBJ1-6 and V is TRBV27; D call uncertain. V was trimmed by 10 bases and J by 3 bases, leaving 13 bases between them. CDR1 and CDR2 (germline): MNHEY, SMNVEV (reference sequence). CDR3 length: 14 amino acids. CDR3 sequence (DNA): TGTGCCACAAGGGAGGGAAACTATAATTCACCCCTCCACTTT. Translated, it gives CATREGNYNSPLHF.

V and J are TRBV11-2 and TRBJ1-1; 7 bases align to TRBD1. The J segment lost 3 bases and the V segment lost 2 bases, leaving 6 bases of the junction unmatched. CDR1 is SGHAT and CDR2 is FQNNGV in the germline V gene. The CDR3 has 15 amino acids. In DNA form, the CDR3 reads TGTGCCAGCAGCTTACTGGGTGGGACAGACACTGAAGCTTTCTTT. This translates into CASSLLGGTDTEAFF.

V gene TRBV19 combines with J gene TRBJ1-5; D not certain. Germline V gene lookup returns CDR1 LNHDA and CDR2 SQIVND (reference sequence). This CDR3 spans 18 amino acids. Trimming pared 2 bases from V and 0 bases from J, leaving 17 bases between. The CDR3 protein is CASSIFSGRPPSNQPQHF. The DNA for the CDR3 is TGTGCCAGTAGTATATTTTCCGGCAGGCCCCCTAGCAATCAGCCCCAGCATTTT.

The J gene is TRBJ2-7, the V gene TRBV4-1; D not resolved. The CDR3 totals 14 residues. Trimming removed 1 base at V and 2 bases at J, with 9 bases between. The germline CDR1 and CDR2 sequences are MGHRA and YSYEKL. The CDR3 here is CASSQAAITYEQYF. CDR3 nucleotide sequence: TGCGCCAGCAGCCAAGCGGCCATAACCTACGAGCAGTACTTC.